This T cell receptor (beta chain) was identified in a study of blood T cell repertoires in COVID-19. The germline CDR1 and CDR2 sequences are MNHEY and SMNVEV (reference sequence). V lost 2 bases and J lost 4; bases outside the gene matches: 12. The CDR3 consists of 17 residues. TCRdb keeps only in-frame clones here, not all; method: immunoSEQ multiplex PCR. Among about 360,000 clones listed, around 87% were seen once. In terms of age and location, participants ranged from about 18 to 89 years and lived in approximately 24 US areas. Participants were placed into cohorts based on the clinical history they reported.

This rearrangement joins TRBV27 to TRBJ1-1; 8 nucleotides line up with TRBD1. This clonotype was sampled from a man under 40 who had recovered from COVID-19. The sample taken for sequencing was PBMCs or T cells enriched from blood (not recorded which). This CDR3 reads CASSLGSRGLYSTEAFF. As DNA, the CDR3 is TGTGCCAGCAGTTTAGGAAGCAGGGGGCTCTATAGCACTGAAGCTTTCTTT.